One sample yielded the 25 T cell receptor beta chains listed below, sequenced in a study of cytomegalovirus exposure and HLA in healthy donors. Profiling relied on immunoSEQ multiplex PCR, and the TCRdb table lists in-frame clones only, not all of them. The sample holds more than 95,000 clones; around nine tenths are singletons and the top ten take 4% to 5.5%. The sequenced sample was PBMCs. These receptors were taken from a man aged 18 to 30 in good health and CMV-seropositive.

The chain is built from TRBV20-1 and TRBJ1-2; D is perhaps TRBD1 (6 bases). The V gene's germline CDR1 is DFQATT and CDR2 SNEGSKA (reference sequence). CDR3 size: 10 residues. As DNA, the CDR3 is TGCAGGGTACAGGGCTATGGCTACACCTTC. It specifies CRVQGYGYTF.

CDR3 coding DNA: TGCGCCAGCAGCTTGGACAGGGTTGAAAATAATTCACCCCTCCACTTT. It encodes CASSLDRVENNSPLHF. This chain joins TRBV5-1 and TRBJ1-6; tentatively, D is TRBD1 (6 bases). Trimming removed 0 bases at V and 5 bases at J, with 12 bases between. CDR1 is SGHRS and CDR2 is YFSETQ in the germline V gene. The CDR3 spans 16 residues.

The chain is built from TRBV7-9 and TRBJ2-7, with D maybe TRBD2 (5 bases). Germline loops: CDR1 SEHNR, CDR2 FQNEAQ (reference sequence). The germline V and J ends were trimmed by 5 bases and 9 bases, with 14 bases remaining between them. This CDR3 region has 12 residues. The CDR3 is CASSVGVEGQYF. DNA of the CDR3: TGTGCCAGCAGCGTCGGAGTAGAGGGGCAGTACTTC.

The chain is built from TRBV5-4 and TRBJ1-2; possible D gene TRBD1, 5 bases. V was trimmed by 4 bases and J by 4 bases, leaving 14 bases between them. CDR1 SGHNT and CDR2 YYREEE come from the germline V gene (reference sequence). This CDR3 contains 14 residues. The CDR3: CASSVGPAGYGYTF. The CDR3 DNA reads TGTGCCAGCAGCGTGGGACCCGCGGGCTATGGCTACACCTTC.

This clone was seen once. The chain joins TRBV6-1 to TRBJ1-1; D is ambiguous. CDR3 length equals 13 residues. Germline CDR1 reads MNHNS; CDR2 reads SASEGT. Trimming removed 6 bases from V and 1 base from J, with 9 bases in between. DNA of the CDR3: TGTGCCAGCAGGGACTCCCAGAACACTGAAGCTTTCTTT. Translation: CASRDSQNTEAFF.

This chain connects TRBV7-9 to TRBJ2-7; 9 bases agree with TRBD1. The CDR3 has 16 residues. With 4 bases clipped from V and 2 bases from J, the junction kept 9 bases outside the gene matches. Germline V gene data show CDR1 as SEHNR and CDR2 as FQNEAQ (reference sequence). Here the CDR3 DNA reads TGTGCCAGCAGCTCAGGGACAGGGAAGTTACCCTACGAGCAGTACTTC. Translated, it gives CASSSGTGKLPYEQYF.

V usage is TRBV27 and J usage is TRBJ1-2, with TRBD1 matching over 10 bases. Germline loops: CDR1 MNHEY, CDR2 SMNVEV (reference sequence). J gave up 4 bases and V 7 bases, and 15 bases lay outside the gene matches. This CDR3 is 17 amino acids long. DNA of the CDR3: TGTGCCAGCACCCCCGGGACAGGGGTCCTCCAGGGCTATGGCTACACCTTC. Encoded protein: CASTPGTGVLQGYGYTF.

V gene TRBV4-2 combines with J gene TRBJ2-5; weak D call: TRBD1 (7 bases). Trimming removed 1 base from V and 5 bases from J, with 14 bases in between. CDR3 length: 15 residues. CDR1 is LGHNA, CDR2 YNFKEQ, per germline. DNA of the CDR3: TGTGCCAGCAGCCAAGTGGCAGGGGGGTGGGAGACCCAGTACTTC. Amino acid sequence: CASSQVAGGWETQYF.

The chain couples TRBV6-1 to TRBJ1-4; no firm D call. This CDR3 comprises 16 residues. Germline values: CDR1 MNHNS, CDR2 SASEGT. Trimming stripped 0 bases from V and 8 bases from J, with 16 bases between. CDR3 DNA: TGTGCCAGCAGTGAAGCCAGTACGGGGTTAGGAGAAAAACTGTTTTTT. Its translation is CASSEASTGLGEKLFF.

Only one count was recorded for this clone. This CDR3 reads CASSPGRGVGTDTQYF. The CDR3 nucleotides read TGTGCCAGCAGCCCGGGGAGGGGGGTAGGCACAGATACGCAGTATTTT. This chain links TRBV11-3 with TRBJ2-3; TRBD2 might be the D (7 bases). V lost 5 bases to trimming and J lost 1 base, with 16 bases between them. Germline V CDR1 and CDR2: SGHNT, YENEEA. CDR3 length: 16 residues. Filled out from reference TRBV11-3 and TRBJ2-3, the complete variable domain reads EAGVVQSPRYKIIEKKQPVAFWCNPISGHNTLYWYLQNLGQGPELLIRYENEEAVDDSQLPKDRFSAERLKGVDSTLKIQPAELGDSAVYLCASSPGRGVGTDTQYFGPGTRLTVL.

This chain uses TRBV5-1 with TRBJ2-3; D may be TRBD2 (7 bases). V was clipped by 1 base and J by 4 bases, with 13 bases between them. Per germline, CDR1 SGHRS and CDR2 YFSETQ. The CDR3 sequence is 15 residues long. The CDR3 DNA is TGCGCCAGCAGCTTGCGCGGGGGCGACGCAGATACGCAGTATTTT. Protein product: CASSLRGGDADTQYF.

The V call is TRBV2, the J call TRBJ2-7; 7 bases fit TRBD1. Trimming at V came to 6 bases and at J to 2 bases, leaving 4 bases not matched to a gene. CDR1 and CDR2 from the germline V gene are SNHLY and FYNNEI. This CDR3 spans 13 amino acids. The CDR3 sequence: CASRGDSAYEQYF. For the CDR3, the DNA is TGTGCCAGCAGGGGGGACAGTGCCTACGAGCAGTACTTC. Full variable domain (remainder filled in from reference TRBV2 and TRBJ2-7): EPEVTQTPSHQVTQMGQEVILRCVPISNHLYFYWYRQILGQKVEFLVSFYNNEISEKSEIFDDQFSVERPDGSNFTLKIRSTKLEDSAMYFCASRGDSAYEQYFGPGTRLTVT.

On this clone: A junction end diverges from the germline sequence, so it may reflect a read error. The rearrangement uses TRBV7-7 and TRBJ2-7, with TRBD2 matching 13 bases. CDR1 and CDR2 from the germline V gene are SSHAT and FNYEAQ (reference sequence). The CDR3 spans 15 residues. In DNA, the CDR3 is TGTGCTAGCAGCCCCCGGACTAGCGGGGGCTACGAGCAGTACTTC. It is translated as CASSPRTSGGYEQYF.

CDR3 protein: CASSFQSGTYNEQFF. The CDR3 DNA sequence: TGTGCCAGCAGCTTCCAAAGCGGAACCTACAATGAGCAGTTCTTC. The chain links TRBV7-6 to TRBJ2-1; tentatively, D is TRBD2 (5 bases). CDR1 SGHVS and CDR2 FNYEAQ come from the germline V gene. V was cut by 3 bases and J by 2 bases, with 11 bases left in between. CDR3 length equals 15 residues.

The rearrangement uses TRBV6-1 and TRBJ2-7; D is ambiguous. This CDR3 region has 13 residues. V lost 7 bases, J lost 3 bases, and 13 bases lay in between. Germline V gene data show CDR1 as MNHNS and CDR2 as SASEGT. CDR3 bases: TGTGCCAGCATCTCCCCCCAGATCTACGAGCAGTACTTC. Protein product: CASISPQIYEQYF.

This clone appeared a single time. This chain connects TRBV28 to TRBJ1-2, with a weak D call TRBD1 (5 bases). The ends were cut back, 3 bases at V and 8 bases at J, with 10 bases in the middle. The CDR3 spans 12 residues. The germline V gene has CDR1 MDHEN and CDR2 SYDVKM. The CDR3 reads CASSLTAVGYTF. The CDR3 DNA sequence: TGTGCCAGCAGTTTGACAGCTGTGGGCTACACCTTC.

The CDR3 sequence: CASSLSYSHGYTF. The CDR3 region has the DNA TGTGCCAGCAGTTTAAGTTACAGTCATGGCTACACCTTC. The chain joins TRBV27 to TRBJ1-2; D unresolved. Germline CDR1 is MNHEY and CDR2 is SMNVEV (reference sequence). The CDR3 has 13 residues. The V end lost 2 bases, the J end lost 6 bases, and 10 bases lay between the germline ends.

The gene calls are TRBV27 and TRBJ2-7; tentative D call: TRBD1 (6 bases). The CDR3 covers 13 residues. Trimming took off 4 bases at V and 2 bases at J, with 9 bases between the two ends. Germline CDR1 MNHEY, CDR2 SMNVEV (reference sequence). The CDR3 DNA reads TGTGCCAGCAGTTGGGGGCTAGCCTACGAGCAGTACTTC. Encoded protein: CASSWGLAYEQYF.

The chain has TRBV5-4 and TRBJ1-3; D is unclear. CDR1 and CDR2 from the germline V gene are SGHNT and YYREEE (reference sequence). CDR3 size: 14 residues. V gave up 1 base and J gave up 7 bases, with 12 bases separating them. Written as DNA, the CDR3 is TGTGCCAGCAGCTTGCAAGGACTGAAGAACACCATATATTTT. It specifies CASSLQGLKNTIYF.

The rearrangement joins TRBV28 to TRBJ1-1; D is perhaps TRBD1 (5 bases). The germline V gene has CDR1 MDHEN and CDR2 SYDVKM. Trimming took off 6 bases at V and 1 base at J, with 12 bases between the two ends. The CDR3 extends over 14 amino acids. CDR3 nucleotide sequence: TGTGCCAGCAGGGGACTTGGACGGAACACTGAAGCTTTCTTT. Translated, it gives CASRGLGRNTEAFF.

The chain is built from TRBV11-2 and TRBJ2-3, with D hard to call. V gave up 8 bases and J gave up 0 bases, with 15 bases separating them. This CDR3 is 15 amino acids long. Germline V lookup: CDR1 SGHAT, CDR2 FQNNGV. The CDR3 spells CASGVAAASTDTQYF. The CDR3, as DNA: TGTGCCAGCGGCGTGGCTGCGGCTAGCACAGATACGCAGTATTTT.

This rearrangement joins TRBV7-2 to TRBJ2-4, with D uncertain. In germline, CDR1 is SGHTA, CDR2 FQGNSA. V was clipped by 5 bases and J by 1 base, with 6 bases between them. The CDR3 totals 13 residues. DNA for the CDR3: TGTGCCAGCAGCCCGAGGGCCAAAAACATTCAGTACTTC. Translation: CASSPRAKNIQYF.

Here the CDR3 reads CASSSGTTYEQYF. In DNA form, the CDR3 reads TGCGCCAGCAGCTCCGGGACAACCTACGAGCAGTACTTC. This sequence joins TRBV5-1 and TRBJ2-7, with a weak D call TRBD1 (6 bases). Germline CDR1 and CDR2: SGHRS and YFSETQ. V was shortened by 3 bases and J by 2 bases, with 9 bases between the two germline ends. The CDR3 is 13 amino acids.

This clone was counted only a few times. In DNA form, the CDR3 reads TGTGCCAGCAGTTACGGACTAGACGCCTACAATGAGCAGTTCTTC. Its translation is CASSYGLDAYNEQFF. The gene calls are TRBV7-7 and TRBJ2-1; the match to TRBD2 covers 7 bases. This CDR3 has 15 amino acids. Germline CDR1 SSHAT, CDR2 FNYEAQ (reference sequence). Losses at the gene ends were 6 bases for V and 2 bases for J; bases not matched to a gene: 7. Together with reference TRBV7-7 and TRBJ2-1, the CDR3 gives the full variable domain: GAGVSQSPRYKVTKRGQDVTLRCDPISSHATLYWYQQALGQGPEFLTYFNYEAQPDKSGLPSDRFSAERPEGSISTLTIQRTEQRDSAMYRCASSYGLDAYNEQFFGPGTRLTVL.

The chain has TRBV7-2 and TRBJ2-4, with D possibly being TRBD2 (8 bases). The CDR3 extends over 15 amino acids. Germline V gene data show CDR1 as SGHTA and CDR2 as FQGNSA. V lost 5 bases and J 7 bases, leaving 18 bases between the germline ends. In nucleotides, the CDR3 is TGTGCCAGCAGCACAACAGGGGTAGCGGGGAACATTCAGTACTTC. It specifies CASSTTGVAGNIQYF.